This TCR beta chain was identified during a study of persistence of HIV-infected CD4 T cells. Points on this clone: The target antigen is unknown.

Cells were stimulated nonspecifically with anti-CD3/anti-CD28 magnetic beads. Responding CD4+ T cells were sorted by upregulation of both CD40 ligand and CD69. The libraries were made with immunoSEQ version 4 in survey mode. This table comes from immunoSEQ multiplex PCR, and its TCRdb copy is limited to in-frame clones, with some not included. The table shows 40,000 to 45,000 clones, with more than 85% occurring only once. The origin of this receptor is an adult man with HIV who was CMV-seropositive. Sequencing was performed on CD4+ T cells sorted from PBMCs after roughly 20-hour stimulation, taken from a patient who received antiretroviral therapy.

The CDR3 protein is CASRGTSGISGELFF. CDR3 nucleotides: TGTGCCAGCAGGGGGACTAGCGGGATTTCCGGGGAGCTGTTTTTT. The V and J genes are TRBV27 and TRBJ2-2, with TRBD2 matching 13 bases. CDR1 and CDR2 (germline): MNHEY, SMNVEV (reference sequence). V shed 6 bases, J shed 6 bases, and the junction held 4 bases outside the gene matches. The CDR3 extends over 15 amino acids.